The clone carrying this TCR beta chain was observed a few times. Its antigen is undetermined. V gave up 0 bases and J gave up 4 bases, with 13 bases separating them. The CDR3 covers 15 residues. Germline CDR1 reads SEHNR; CDR2 reads FQNEAQ (reference sequence). Only in-frame clones appear in the TCRdb table, and some are missing; sequencing was by immunoSEQ multiplex PCR. The sample holds around 33,000 clones, around 79% seen once. This specimen belongs to a study of PD-L1 blockade in urothelial cancer. About the research overall: Blood was evaluated 3 weeks (second dose) and 6 weeks after therapy began. Among blood samples, the median T cell count was some 140,000.

General study points: Larger 3-week expansion of tumor-associated blood clones was seen in durable-benefit patients.

This chain links TRBV7-9 with TRBJ2-7; TRBD2 might be the D (6 bases). This TCR was recovered from a man aged 65 to 79 with urothelial cancer. Sequenced here: PBMCs, sampled around atezolizumab (anti-PD-L1) treatment. This chain's CDR3 is CASSLAPGGLYEQYF. In DNA, the CDR3 is TGTGCCAGCAGCTTAGCCCCCGGAGGGCTTTACGAGCAGTACTTC.